The 6 T cell receptor beta chains presented below share a single source sample, sequenced in a study of blood T cell repertoires in COVID-19 (TCRdb year 2020). Receptor libraries were prepared by the immunoSEQ multiplex PCR assay. Sourced from immuneACCESS, this table was stored by TCRdb with only in-frame sequences that have V and J called. A share of the clones is absent; for the studies checked, an unresolved V gene accounts for under half, and the remainder has no known explanation. The sample data list over 100,000 clones, and around 80% of these were observed just once. The top ten clonotypes cover roughly 7.9% of the sample. The sequencing sample was made of peripheral blood. The receptors shown here come from a woman over 75 with active or convalescent COVID-19.

The V gene is TRBV18, the J gene TRBJ2-1, with TRBD2 matching 11 bases. Germline loops: CDR1 KGHSH, CDR2 LQKENI. The CDR3 is 16 residues long. Trimming at V came to 4 bases and at J to 10 bases, leaving 12 bases not matched to a gene. This chain's CDR3 is CASSRTSGSAVGEQFF. The CDR3, as DNA: TGTGCCAGCTCACGTACTAGCGGGAGTGCGGTCGGGGAGCAGTTCTTC. Together with reference TRBV18 and TRBJ2-1, the CDR3 gives the full variable domain: NAGVMQNPRHLVRRRGQEARLRCSPMKGHSHVYWYRQLPEEGLKFMVYLQKENIIDESGMPKERFSAEFPKEGPSILRIQQVVRGDSAAYFCASSRTSGSAVGEQFFGPGTRLTVL.

A single count supports this clone. The CDR3: CASSSELAGVTDTQYF. The CDR3 region has the DNA TGCGCCAGCAGCTCGGAACTAGCGGGAGTAACAGATACGCAGTATTTT. The chain uses TRBV5-1 and TRBJ2-3; 11 bases line up with TRBD2. Germline assignment: CDR1 SGHRS and CDR2 YFSETQ. V lost 3 bases to trimming and J lost 3 bases; unmatched junction nucleotides: 6. The CDR3 runs to 16 residues.

The V and J genes are TRBV6-5 and TRBJ2-5, with 7 bases aligning to TRBD1. V lost 6 bases and J lost 4; bases outside the gene matches: 8. The CDR3 is 14 amino acids. Germline loops: CDR1 MNHEY, CDR2 SVGAGI. The CDR3 reads CASSTPTGRETQYF. DNA of the CDR3: TGTGCCAGCAGCACCCCGACAGGGCGAGAGACCCAGTACTTC.

The chain recombines TRBV5-1 with TRBJ1-1; tentative D call: TRBD1 (5 bases). V lost 5 bases to trimming and J lost 3 bases, with 14 bases between them. CDR1 is SGHRS, CDR2 YFSETQ, per germline. This CDR3 has 14 residues. The CDR3 sequence: CASSDTGHYTEAFF. The CDR3 coding sequence is TGCGCCAGCAGTGACACAGGACACTACACTGAAGCTTTCTTT.

The chain is built from TRBV6-6 and TRBJ1-2; D unresolved. The CDR3 spans 14 residues. Germline V CDR1 and CDR2: MNHNY, SVGAGI (reference sequence). V lost 2 bases and J 2 bases, leaving 9 bases between the germline ends. The CDR3 loop is CASSYGTENYGYTF. CDR3 bases: TGTGCCAGCAGTTACGGCACCGAAAACTATGGCTACACCTTC.

The chain carries TRBV19 and TRBJ2-2; tentative D call: TRBD1 (6 bases). V was cut by 3 bases and J by 7 bases, with 9 bases left in between. This CDR3 comprises 13 residues. Per the germline V gene, CDR1 is LNHDA and CDR2 is SQIVND (reference sequence). As DNA, the CDR3 is TGTGCCAGTAGTATTGGGGGCGGCGGGGAGCTGTTTTTT. It is translated as CASSIGGGGELFF.